This TCR beta chain appears in the sequencing data of a study of blood T cell repertoires in COVID-19. In the original workflow: Amplification with reference gene primers provided the estimates of nucleated cell counts. Some clones are missing from TCRdb's copy, which holds only in-frame ones; the method was immunoSEQ multiplex PCR. The V and J calls and clone size were taken over from that table, and D and trimming were inferred from the DNA. This sample has roughly 250,000 clones, with around 90% found just once. Trimming took 3 bases from V and 9 from J; bases not matched to a gene: 6. CDR1 is SGDLS and CDR2 is YYNGEE in the germline V gene. This CDR3 region has 14 residues. Researchers sorted participants into cohorts using their self-reported clinical history.

The sample taken for sequencing was PBMCs or T cells enriched from blood (not recorded which). The chain has TRBV9 and TRBJ1-6, with TRBD1 matching over 7 bases. The sequence came from a woman aged 18-29 years who had recovered from COVID-19. The CDR3 DNA sequence: TGTGCCAGCAGCGGACCGGGACAGATTTCACCCCTCCACTTT. Amino acids: CASSGPGQISPLHF.